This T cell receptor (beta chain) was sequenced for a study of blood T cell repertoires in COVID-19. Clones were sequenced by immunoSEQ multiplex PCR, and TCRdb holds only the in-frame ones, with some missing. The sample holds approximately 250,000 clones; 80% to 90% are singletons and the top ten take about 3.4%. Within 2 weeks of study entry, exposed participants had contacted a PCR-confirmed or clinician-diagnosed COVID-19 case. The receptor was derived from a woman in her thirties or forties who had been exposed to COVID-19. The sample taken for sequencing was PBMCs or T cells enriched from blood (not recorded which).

The CDR3 nucleotides read TGTGCCAGCAGCGCGGGGCGAATCGGGGAGCTGTTTTTT. As protein: CASSAGRIGELFF. The rearrangement uses TRBV12-3 or TRBV12-4 and TRBJ2-2, with D tentatively TRBD2 (6 bases). The CDR3 runs to 13 residues. The V end lost 6 bases, the J end lost 7 bases, and 12 bases lay between the germline ends.